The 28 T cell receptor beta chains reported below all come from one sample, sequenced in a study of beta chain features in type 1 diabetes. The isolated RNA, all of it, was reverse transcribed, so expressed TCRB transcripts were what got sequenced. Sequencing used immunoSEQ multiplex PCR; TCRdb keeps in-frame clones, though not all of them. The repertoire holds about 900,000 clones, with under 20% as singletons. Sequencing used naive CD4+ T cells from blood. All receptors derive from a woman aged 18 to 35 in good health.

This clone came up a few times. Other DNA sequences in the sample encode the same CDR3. The CDR3 DNA sequence: TGTGCCAGCTCACCACCGGGGAGCAATGAGCAGTTCTTC. Protein sequence: CASSPPGSNEQFF. This rearrangement joins TRBV18 to TRBJ2-1; D perhaps matches TRBD2 (5 bases). Germline V CDR1 and CDR2: KGHSH, LQKENI. The CDR3 totals 13 residues. Trimming removed 0 bases at V and 6 bases at J, with 6 bases between.

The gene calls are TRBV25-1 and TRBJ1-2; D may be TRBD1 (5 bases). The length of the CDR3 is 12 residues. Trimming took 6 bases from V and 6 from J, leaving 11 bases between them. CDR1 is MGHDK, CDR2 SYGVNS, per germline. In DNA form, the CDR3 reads TGTGCCAGCAGGAGGGGTGAGGATGGCTACACCTTC. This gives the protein CASRRGEDGYTF.

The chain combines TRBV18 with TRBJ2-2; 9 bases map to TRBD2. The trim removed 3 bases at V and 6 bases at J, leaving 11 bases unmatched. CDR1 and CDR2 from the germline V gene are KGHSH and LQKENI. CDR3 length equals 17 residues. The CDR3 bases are TGTGCCAGCTCACCGACGACCTCTGCGGGAGGGGCCGGGGAGCTGTTTTTT. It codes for CASSPTTSAGGAGELFF.

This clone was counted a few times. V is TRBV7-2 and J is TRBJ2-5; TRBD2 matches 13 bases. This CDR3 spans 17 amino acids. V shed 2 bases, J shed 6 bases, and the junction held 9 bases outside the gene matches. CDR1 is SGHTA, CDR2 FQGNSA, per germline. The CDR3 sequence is CASSLWPLAGGPKTQYF. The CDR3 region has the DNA TGTGCCAGCAGCTTATGGCCACTAGCGGGAGGGCCGAAGACCCAGTACTTC.

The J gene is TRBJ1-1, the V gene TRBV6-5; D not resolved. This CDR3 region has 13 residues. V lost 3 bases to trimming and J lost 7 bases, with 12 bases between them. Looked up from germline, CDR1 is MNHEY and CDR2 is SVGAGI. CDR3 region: CASSYRSSIEAFF. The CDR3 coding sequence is TGTGCCAGCAGTTATCGGTCCAGCATTGAAGCTTTCTTT.

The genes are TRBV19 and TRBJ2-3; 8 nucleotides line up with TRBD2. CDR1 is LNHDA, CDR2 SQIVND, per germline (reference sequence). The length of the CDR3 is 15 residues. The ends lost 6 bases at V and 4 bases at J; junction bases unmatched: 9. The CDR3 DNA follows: TGTGCCAGTAGGCCGAGCGGGAGTCGCGCAGATACGCAGTATTTT. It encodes CASRPSGSRADTQYF.

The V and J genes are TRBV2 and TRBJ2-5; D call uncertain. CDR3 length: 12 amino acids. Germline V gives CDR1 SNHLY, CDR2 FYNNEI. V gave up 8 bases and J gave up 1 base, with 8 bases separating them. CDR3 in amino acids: CASGRSQETQYF. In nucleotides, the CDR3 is TGTGCCAGCGGGCGATCCCAAGAGACCCAGTACTTC.

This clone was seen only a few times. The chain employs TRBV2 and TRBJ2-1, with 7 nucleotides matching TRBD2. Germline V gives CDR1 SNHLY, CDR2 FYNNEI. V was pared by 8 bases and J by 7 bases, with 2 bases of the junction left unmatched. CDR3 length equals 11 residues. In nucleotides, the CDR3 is TGTGCCAGCGGGAGGGGAAATGAGCAGTTCTTC. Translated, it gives CASGRGNEQFF.

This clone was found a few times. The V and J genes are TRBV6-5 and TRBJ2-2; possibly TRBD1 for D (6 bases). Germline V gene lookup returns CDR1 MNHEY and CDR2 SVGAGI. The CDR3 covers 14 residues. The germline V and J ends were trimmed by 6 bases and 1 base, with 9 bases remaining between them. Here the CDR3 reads CASSPGQNTGELFF. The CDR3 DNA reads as TGTGCCAGCAGCCCGGGACAGAACACCGGGGAGCTGTTTTTT.

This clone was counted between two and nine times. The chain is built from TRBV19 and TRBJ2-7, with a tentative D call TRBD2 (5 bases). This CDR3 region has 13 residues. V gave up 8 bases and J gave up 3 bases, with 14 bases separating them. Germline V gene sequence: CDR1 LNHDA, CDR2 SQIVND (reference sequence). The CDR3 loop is CASRGSGYYEQYF. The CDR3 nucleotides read TGTGCCAGTCGAGGGAGTGGATACTACGAGCAGTACTTC.

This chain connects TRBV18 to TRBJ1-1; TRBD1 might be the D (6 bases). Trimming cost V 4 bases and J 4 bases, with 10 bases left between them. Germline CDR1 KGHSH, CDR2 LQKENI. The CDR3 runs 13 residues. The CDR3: CASSLGGGTEAFF. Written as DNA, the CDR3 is TGTGCCAGCTCACTAGGGGGAGGCACTGAAGCTTTCTTT.

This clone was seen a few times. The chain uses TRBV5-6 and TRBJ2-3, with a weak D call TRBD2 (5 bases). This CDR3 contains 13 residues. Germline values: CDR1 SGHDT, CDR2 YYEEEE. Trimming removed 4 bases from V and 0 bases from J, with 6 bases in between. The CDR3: CASSPGSTDTQYF. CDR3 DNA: TGTGCCAGCAGCCCGGGGAGCACAGATACGCAGTATTTT. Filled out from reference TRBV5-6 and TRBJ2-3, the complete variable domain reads DAGVTQSPTHLIKTRGQQVTLRCSPKSGHDTVSWYQQALGQGPQFIFQYYEEEERQRGNFPDRFSGHQFPNYSSELNVNALLLGDSALYLCASSPGSTDTQYFGPGTRLTVL.

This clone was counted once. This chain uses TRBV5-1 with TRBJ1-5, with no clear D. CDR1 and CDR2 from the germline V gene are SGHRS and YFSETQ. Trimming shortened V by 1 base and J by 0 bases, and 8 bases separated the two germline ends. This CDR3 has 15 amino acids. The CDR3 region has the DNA TGCGCCAGCAGCTTGTTACCAAATAGCAATCAGCCCCAGCATTTT. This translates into CASSLLPNSNQPQHF.

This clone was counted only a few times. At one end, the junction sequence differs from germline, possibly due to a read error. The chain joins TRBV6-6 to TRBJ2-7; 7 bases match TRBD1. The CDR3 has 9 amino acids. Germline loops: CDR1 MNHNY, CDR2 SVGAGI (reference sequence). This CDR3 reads CASIDRDGF. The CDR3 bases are TGTGCCAGCATCGACAGGGATGGCTTC.

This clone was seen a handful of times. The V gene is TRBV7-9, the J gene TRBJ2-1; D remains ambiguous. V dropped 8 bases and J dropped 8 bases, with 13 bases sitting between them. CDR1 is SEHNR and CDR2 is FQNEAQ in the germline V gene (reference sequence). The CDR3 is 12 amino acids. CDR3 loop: CASVRQADEQFF. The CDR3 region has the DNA TGTGCCAGCGTACGACAAGCCGATGAGCAGTTCTTC. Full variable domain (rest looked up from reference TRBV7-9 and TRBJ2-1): DTGVSQNPRHKITKRGQNVTFRCDPISEHNRLYWYRQTLGQGPEFLTYFQNEAQLEKSRLLSDRFSAERPKGSFSTLEIQRTEQGDSAMYLCASVRQADEQFFGPGTRLTVL.

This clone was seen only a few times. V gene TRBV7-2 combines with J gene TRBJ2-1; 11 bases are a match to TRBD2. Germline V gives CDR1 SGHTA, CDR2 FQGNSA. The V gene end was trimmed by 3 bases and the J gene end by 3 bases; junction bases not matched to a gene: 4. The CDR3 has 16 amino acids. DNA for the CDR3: TGTGCCAGCAGCTTCGCCGGGACTAGCGGCTACAATGAGCAGTTCTTC. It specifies CASSFAGTSGYNEQFF.

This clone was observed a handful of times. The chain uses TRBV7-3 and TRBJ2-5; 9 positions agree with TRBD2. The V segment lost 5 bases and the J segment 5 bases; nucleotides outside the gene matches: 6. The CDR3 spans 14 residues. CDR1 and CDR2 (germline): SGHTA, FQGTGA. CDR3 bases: TGTGCCAGCAGCCCCGGGACTAGCAGGGAGACCCAGTACTTC. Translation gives CASSPGTSRETQYF.

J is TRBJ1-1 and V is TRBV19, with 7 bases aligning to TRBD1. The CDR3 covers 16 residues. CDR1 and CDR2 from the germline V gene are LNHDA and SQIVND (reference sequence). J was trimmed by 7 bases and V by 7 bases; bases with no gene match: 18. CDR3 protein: CASTLQGFGQSGEAFF. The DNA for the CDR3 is TGTGCCAGTACTTTACAGGGGTTCGGCCAAAGCGGTGAAGCTTTCTTT.

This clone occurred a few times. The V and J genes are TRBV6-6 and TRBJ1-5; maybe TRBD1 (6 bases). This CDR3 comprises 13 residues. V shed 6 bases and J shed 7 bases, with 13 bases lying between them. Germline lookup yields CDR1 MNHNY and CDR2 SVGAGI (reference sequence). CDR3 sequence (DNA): TGTGCCAGCAGCCGCGACAGGCTCCAGCCCCAGCATTTT. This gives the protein CASSRDRLQPQHF.

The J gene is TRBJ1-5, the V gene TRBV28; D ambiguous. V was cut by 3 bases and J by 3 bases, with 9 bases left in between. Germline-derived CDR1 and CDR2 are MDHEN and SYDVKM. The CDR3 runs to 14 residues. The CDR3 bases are TGTGCCAGCAGTTTCTCCGAGTCCAATCAGCCCCAGCATTTT. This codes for CASSFSESNQPQHF.

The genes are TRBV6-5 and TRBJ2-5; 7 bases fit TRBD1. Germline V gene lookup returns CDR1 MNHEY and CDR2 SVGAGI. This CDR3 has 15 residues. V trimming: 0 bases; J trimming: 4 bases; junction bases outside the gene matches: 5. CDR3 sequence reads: CASSYSVYRGETQYF. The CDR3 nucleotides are TGTGCCAGCAGTTACTCGGTTTACAGGGGAGAGACCCAGTACTTC.

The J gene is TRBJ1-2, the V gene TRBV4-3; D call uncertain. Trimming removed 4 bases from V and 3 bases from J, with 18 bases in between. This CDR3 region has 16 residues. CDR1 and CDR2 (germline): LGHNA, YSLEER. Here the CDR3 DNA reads TGCGCCAGCAGCCGAAACAACCGGCCAACTGACTATGGCTACACCTTC. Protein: CASSRNNRPTDYGYTF.

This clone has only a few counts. Written as DNA, the CDR3 is TGTGCCAGCAGTTACATGGGCCGGCGCTCAGATACGCAGTATTTT. Its protein product is CASSYMGRRSDTQYF. The chain combines TRBV6-5 with TRBJ2-3; no clear D gene. V lost 2 bases and J 4 bases, leaving 13 bases between the germline ends. This CDR3 region has 15 residues. Germline V lookup: CDR1 MNHEY, CDR2 SVGAGI.

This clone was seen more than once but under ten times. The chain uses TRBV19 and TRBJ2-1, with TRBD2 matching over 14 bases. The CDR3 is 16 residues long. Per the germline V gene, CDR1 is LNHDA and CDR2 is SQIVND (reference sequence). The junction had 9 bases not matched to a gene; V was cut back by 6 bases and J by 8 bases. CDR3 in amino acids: CASSGTSGSKTYEQFF. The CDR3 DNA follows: TGTGCCAGTAGCGGGACTAGCGGGAGTAAAACGTATGAGCAGTTCTTC.

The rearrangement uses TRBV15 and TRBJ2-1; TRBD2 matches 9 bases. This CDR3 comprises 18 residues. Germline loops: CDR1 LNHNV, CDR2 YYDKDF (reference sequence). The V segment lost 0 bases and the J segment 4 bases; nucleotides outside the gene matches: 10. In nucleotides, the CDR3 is TGTGCCACCAGCAGAGATTTAAGACTAGCGGATAAGTACAATGAGCAGTTCTTC. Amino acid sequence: CATSRDLRLADKYNEQFF.

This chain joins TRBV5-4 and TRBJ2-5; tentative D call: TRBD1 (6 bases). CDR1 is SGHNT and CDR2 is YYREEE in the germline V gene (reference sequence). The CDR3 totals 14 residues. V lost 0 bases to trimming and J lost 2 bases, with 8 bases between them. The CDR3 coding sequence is TGTGCCAGCAGCTTGGCGCAGGGGCAAGAGACCCAGTACTTC. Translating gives CASSLAQGQETQYF.

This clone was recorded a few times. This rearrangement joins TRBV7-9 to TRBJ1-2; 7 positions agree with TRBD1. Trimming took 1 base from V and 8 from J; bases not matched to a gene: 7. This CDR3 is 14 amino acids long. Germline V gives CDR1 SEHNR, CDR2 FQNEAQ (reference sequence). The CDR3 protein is CASSLGDREFGYTF. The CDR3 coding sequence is TGTGCCAGCAGCTTAGGAGACAGGGAATTCGGCTACACCTTC.

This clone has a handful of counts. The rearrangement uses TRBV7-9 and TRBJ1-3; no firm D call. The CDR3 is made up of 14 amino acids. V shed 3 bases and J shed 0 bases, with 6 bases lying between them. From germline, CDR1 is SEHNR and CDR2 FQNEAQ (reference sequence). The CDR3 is CASSFGFSGNTIYF. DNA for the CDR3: TGTGCCAGCAGCTTCGGCTTCTCTGGAAACACCATATATTTT.